This is a list of T cell receptor beta chains from one sample in a study of T cells in Graves' hyperthyroidism and ophthalmopathy. TCRdb redid the calling of the multiplex PCR reads with MiXCR, one entry per CDR3 protein. The sample consists of 540,000 or so distinct CDR3 sequences, approximately 14% of them appearing once. The sequencing input was blood. Receptors originate from a woman aged 25-40 years with Graves' hyperthyroidism. Each CDR3 is given with its conserved first and last residue. D genes are given only for firm matches. Clone size, where shown, is once, few, many, or a class for clones that have expanded.

d_gene	v_gene	j_gene	abundance	CDR3aa	CDR3nt
TRBD2	TRBV3-1	TRBJ2-1	few	CASSPSGGPSYNEQFF	TGTGCCAGCAGCCCTAGCGGGGGGCCCTCCTACAATGAGCAGTTCTTC
-	TRBV12-3/TRBV12-4	TRBJ2-1	many	CASSFRGGDNEQFF	TGTGCCAGCAGTTTCCGAGGGGGAGACAATGAGCAGTTCTTC
TRBD1	TRBV28	TRBJ2-7	many	CASRTDFGTGVYEQYF	TGTGCCAGCAGAACCGACTTCGGGACAGGGGTCTACGAGCAGTACTTC
TRBD1	TRBV18	TRBJ1-1	many	CASSPRQGVNTEAFF	TGTGCCAGCTCACCACGACAGGGGGTGAACACTGAAGCTTTCTTT
-	TRBV5-1	TRBJ1-1	many	CASSWSGTTTEAFF	TGCGCCAGCAGCTGGTCCGGGACAACCACTGAAGCTTTCTTT
TRBD2	TRBV20-1	TRBJ2-5	few	CSAQTSGGQETQYF	TGCAGTGCCCAGACTAGCGGGGGACAAGAGACCCAGTACTTC
-	TRBV3-1	TRBJ2-1	many	CASSHAVASGEQFF	TGTGCCAGCAGCCATGCGGTAGCGTCGGGTGAGCAGTTCTTC
-	TRBV12-3/TRBV12-4	TRBJ1-3	-	CASSYTGNTIYF	TGTGCCAGCAGCTACACTGGAAACACCATATATTTT
-	TRBV18	TRBJ2-7	many	CASSPQGWEEQYF	TGTGCCAGCTCACCACAGGGTTGGGAGGAGCAGTACTTC
TRBD1	TRBV5-5	TRBJ1-5	many	CASSLDAGGLQPQHF	TGTGCCAGCAGCTTGGACGCAGGGGGCTTACAGCCCCAGCATTTT